This entry features one TCR beta chain sequence. Original data processing: The assay estimated nucleated cells by amplifying reference gene primers. The protocol was immunoSEQ multiplex PCR, while the TCRdb copy is restricted to in-frame clones and leaves out a portion. V, J and clone size reflect that table, while D and trimming were determined from the DNA. The sample yields about 210,000 clones, 90% to 95% seen once. The data belong to a study of blood T cell repertoires in COVID-19. Across the whole study: Acute and convalescent COVID-19 specimens originated in the United States, Italy and Spain. In each case, the material was cDNA or gDNA derived from T cells, B-cell-depleted T cells, or PBMCs.

V trimming: 2 bases; J trimming: 3 bases; junction bases outside the gene matches: 10. CDR1 SGDLS and CDR2 YYNGEE come from the germline V gene. This CDR3 comprises 18 residues. This clonotype was obtained from a man between 25 and 39 years old with acute or convalescent COVID-19. The chain couples TRBV9 to TRBJ1-3; TRBD1 matches 11 bases. Source material: peripheral blood. The CDR3 sequence: CASSVGQGASSGGNTIYF. Here the CDR3 DNA reads TGTGCCAGCAGCGTCGGACAGGGGGCCTCATCGGGTGGAAACACCATATATTTT.